The rows below give T cell receptor beta chains drawn from one sample of a study of human T cells and chemical hapten exposure. MiXCR was run by TCRdb on the RACE reads, yielding one entry per CDR3 protein. Of 35,000 to 50,000 distinct CDR3 sequences detected, over 3.5% appear once; the ten largest clones hold under 2%. What was sequenced was whole blood. Every receptor here comes from a female donor in good health. Some clones in this sample may be carry-over from other donors' samples. Both conserved end residues are part of each CDR3. The D gene is left open where the match is weak. Some rows have no size entry. The others give once, few or many, or a class for an expanded clone.

V: TRBV28
size: many
D: -
J: TRBJ1-6
DNA: TGTGCCAGTAAAAACATGGCAGATAATTCACCCCTCCACTTT
CDR3: CASKNMADNSPLHF

V: TRBV30
size: few
D: TRBD1
J: TRBJ1-6
DNA: TGTGCCTGGAGGGAACAGGGGGCAGGGAATAATTCACCCCTCCACTTT
CDR3: CAWREQGAGNNSPLHF

V: TRBV5-5
size: many
D: -
J: TRBJ1-1
DNA: TGTGCCAGCAGCTTGGAGGCCTTTACTGAAGCTTTCTTT
CDR3: CASSLEAFTEAFF

V: TRBV11-1
size: many
D: TRBD1
J: TRBJ1-1
DNA: TGTGCCAGCAGTTCCGGGACAGCCATGAACACTGAAGCTTTCTTT
CDR3: CASSSGTAMNTEAFF

V: TRBV6-6
size: many
D: TRBD2
J: TRBJ2-7
DNA: TGTGCCAGCAGTTACGCCACCGGGGGGGGATGGTACTTC
CDR3: CASSYATGGGWYF

V: TRBV7-2
size: few
D: -
J: TRBJ1-1
DNA: TGTGCCAGCAGCCCACGACGGGGGGCTTTGCGGGCTTTCTTT
CDR3: CASSPRRGALRAFF

V: TRBV4-3
size: few
D: -
J: TRBJ2-7
DNA: TGCGCCAGCAGCCAAGATCTTAGGAGGGGGATGATGAGTGCCTACGAGCAGTACTTC
CDR3: CASSQDLRRGMMSAYEQYF

V: TRBV19
size: once
D: TRBD1
J: TRBJ1-2
DNA: TGTGCCAGTATAACGCCAGGGGGCCCCTATGGCTACACCTTC
CDR3: CASITPGGPYGYTF

V: TRBV2
size: many
D: -
J: TRBJ2-6
DNA: TGTGCCAGCAGCGCAGGGCTGACGGGGGCCAACGTCCTGACTTTC
CDR3: CASSAGLTGANVLTF

V: TRBV2
size: -
D: -
J: TRBJ2-5
DNA: TGTGCCAGCAGTCGGGTCCTGTCACAAGAGACCCAGTACTTC
CDR3: CASSRVLSQETQYF

V: TRBV6-6
size: many
D: TRBD2
J: TRBJ2-3
DNA: TGTGCCAGCAGTTCCTCGACTAGCGGGGGGTCGTCGAAGGTAGCAGATACGCAGTATTTT
CDR3: CASSSSTSGGSSKVADTQYF

V: TRBV20-1
size: many
D: -
J: TRBJ2-3
DNA: TGCAGTGCTAGAGACTCTCGTAGAACAGATACGCAGTATTTT
CDR3: CSARDSRRTDTQYF

V: TRBV12-3/TRBV12-4
size: many
D: -
J: TRBJ2-3
DNA: TGTGCCAGCAGTTTCACGGGGGTCCCGGATACGCAGTATTTT
CDR3: CASSFTGVPDTQYF

V: TRBV7-9
size: many
D: TRBD1
J: TRBJ1-1
DNA: TGTGCCAGCAGCGGAAGACAGGGGCCAGTGAACACTGAAGCTTTCTTT
CDR3: CASSGRQGPVNTEAFF

V: TRBV10-3
size: many
D: -
J: TRBJ1-1
DNA: TGTGCCATCGTACAGGGTTCGAACACTGAAGCTTTCTTT
CDR3: CAIVQGSNTEAFF

V: TRBV12-3/TRBV12-4
size: many
D: -
J: TRBJ1-1
DNA: TGTGCCAGCAGCCACAGGACTATGAACACTGAAGCTTTCTTT
CDR3: CASSHRTMNTEAFF

V: TRBV28
size: many
D: TRBD1
J: TRBJ1-5
DNA: TGTGCCAGCAGTTTTCGAGCAGGGGGCCGCGGCAATCAGCCCCAGCATTTT
CDR3: CASSFRAGGRGNQPQHF

V: TRBV2
size: -
D: -
J: TRBJ1-1
DNA: TGTGCCAGCAGTGAAGAGATAGAAGCTTTCTTT
CDR3: CASSEEIEAFF

V: TRBV27
size: many
D: -
J: TRBJ2-3
DNA: TGTGCCAGCAGTCAGATGCCACCTCGGGGGGATACGCAGTATTTT
CDR3: CASSQMPPRGDTQYF

V: TRBV6-6
size: -
D: TRBD2
J: TRBJ2-3
DNA: TGTGCCAGCAGCGCCGCCCGACTAGCGGGGGGACCCACAGATACGCAGTATTTT
CDR3: CASSAARLAGGPTDTQYF

V: TRBV3-1
size: many
D: -
J: TRBJ1-4
DNA: TGTGCCAGCAGCCAAGAGTGGGCCGGGACTCAAAGTGGAAAACTGTTTTTT
CDR3: CASSQEWAGTQSGKLFF

V: TRBV5-1
size: many
D: TRBD2
J: TRBJ2-3
DNA: TGCGCCAGCAGCTTGCCAGCGGGGGGGCGAGATACGCAGTATTTT
CDR3: CASSLPAGGRDTQYF

V: TRBV11-2
size: many
D: -
J: TRBJ1-3
DNA: TGTGCCAGCAGCTCCGCACGGACGGGGAACACCATATATTTT
CDR3: CASSSARTGNTIYF

V: TRBV4-3
size: many
D: -
J: TRBJ2-2
DNA: TGCGCCAGCAGCCCAGGCCGGAACACCGGGGAGCTGTTTTTT
CDR3: CASSPGRNTGELFF

V: TRBV6-6
size: many
D: TRBD1
J: TRBJ2-7
DNA: TGTGCCAGCAAGCTAGGACAGGGGCAGTCCTACGAGCAGTACTTC
CDR3: CASKLGQGQSYEQYF

V: TRBV29-1
size: many
D: -
J: TRBJ2-2
DNA: TGCAGCGTTGAATTAGGTCGTCTCAACACCGGGGAGCTGTTTTTT
CDR3: CSVELGRLNTGELFF

V: TRBV20-1
size: many
D: -
J: TRBJ2-5
DNA: TGCAGTGCTACCCCTGTGTTAGTCAGTCAAGAGACCCAGTACTTC
CDR3: CSATPVLVSQETQYF

V: TRBV5-1
size: many
D: -
J: TRBJ1-1
DNA: TGCGCCAGCAGCTTGGGGCTAGGATTGAACACTGAAGCTTTCTTT
CDR3: CASSLGLGLNTEAFF

V: TRBV7-6
size: many
D: TRBD1
J: TRBJ2-1
DNA: TGTGCCAGCAGCTCCCGGACAGGGCTGGGTGAGCAGTTCTTC
CDR3: CASSSRTGLGEQFF

V: TRBV27
size: many
D: -
J: TRBJ1-3
DNA: TGTGCCAGCAGTTTATCGAGTAGCCCGGGGAGCTCTGGAAACACCATATATTTT
CDR3: CASSLSSSPGSSGNTIYF

V: TRBV29-1
size: many
D: -
J: TRBJ2-1
DNA: TGCAGCTTTCGAGGGGGCTCCTACAATGAGCAGTTCTTC
CDR3: CSFRGGSYNEQFF

V: TRBV6-6
size: few
D: -
J: TRBJ1-2
DNA: TGTGCCAGCAGTTCATCTGCGGGCTATGGCTACACCTTC
CDR3: CASSSSAGYGYTF

V: TRBV3-1
size: many
D: TRBD1
J: TRBJ2-1
DNA: TGTGCCAGCAGCCTAATGGGACAGGGGGCGAGGAATGAGCAGTTCTTC
CDR3: CASSLMGQGARNEQFF

V: TRBV19
size: -
D: TRBD1
J: TRBJ1-6
DNA: TGTGCCAGTAGCGGACAGGGGGCAGGGAATTCACCCCTCCACTTT
CDR3: CASSGQGAGNSPLHF

V: TRBV7-9
size: many
D: -
J: TRBJ1-5
DNA: TGTGCCAGCAGCTTAGGGGAGCATCAGCCCCAGCATTTT
CDR3: CASSLGEHQPQHF

V: TRBV12-3/TRBV12-4
size: many
D: TRBD1
J: TRBJ2-7
DNA: TGTGCCAGCAGTTTTATGGGACAGGGGGCTGACGAGCAGTACTTC
CDR3: CASSFMGQGADEQYF

V: TRBV5-1
size: few
D: -
J: TRBJ2-1
DNA: TGCGCCAGCAGCTTGGATCCGTCCTACAATGAGCAGTTCTTC
CDR3: CASSLDPSYNEQFF

V: TRBV6-5
size: -
D: TRBD1
J: TRBJ1-1
DNA: TGTGCCAGCAGTTTAACAGGGGCTTCGGGCACTGAAGCTTTCTTT
CDR3: CASSLTGASGTEAFF

V: TRBV5-1
size: many
D: -
J: TRBJ2-4
DNA: TGCGCCAGCAGCTCAACTGACGGGTCACCTATTCAGTACTTC
CDR3: CASSSTDGSPIQYF

V: TRBV7-2
size: few
D: -
J: TRBJ2-2
DNA: TGTGCCAGCAGCACGCGCCCGACAGGCAGCGGGGAGCTGTTTTTT
CDR3: CASSTRPTGSGELFF

V: TRBV6-5
size: many
D: TRBD1
J: TRBJ1-5
DNA: TGTGCCAGCAGCCGGACAGGGATCACCGGAGGGCCCCAGCATTTT
CDR3: CASSRTGITGGPQHF

V: TRBV3-1
size: many
D: -
J: TRBJ1-6
DNA: TGTGCCAGCAGCCAAACGGGACTCCTCCACTTT
CDR3: CASSQTGLLHF

V: TRBV3-1
size: many
D: -
J: TRBJ2-1
DNA: TGTGCCAGCAGCCAAGGTCCCTTTTTTTACAATGAGCAGTTCTTC
CDR3: CASSQGPFFYNEQFF

V: TRBV29-1
size: -
D: TRBD1
J: TRBJ2-6
DNA: TGCAGCGTGGACGGACACCCGCACAGGGGGTCTGGGGCCAACGTCCTGACTTTC
CDR3: CSVDGHPHRGSGANVLTF

V: TRBV2
size: few
D: TRBD1
J: TRBJ1-6
DNA: TGTGCCAGCAATGCTGCAGGGGGCGAGTGGTCACCCCTCCACTTT
CDR3: CASNAAGGEWSPLHF